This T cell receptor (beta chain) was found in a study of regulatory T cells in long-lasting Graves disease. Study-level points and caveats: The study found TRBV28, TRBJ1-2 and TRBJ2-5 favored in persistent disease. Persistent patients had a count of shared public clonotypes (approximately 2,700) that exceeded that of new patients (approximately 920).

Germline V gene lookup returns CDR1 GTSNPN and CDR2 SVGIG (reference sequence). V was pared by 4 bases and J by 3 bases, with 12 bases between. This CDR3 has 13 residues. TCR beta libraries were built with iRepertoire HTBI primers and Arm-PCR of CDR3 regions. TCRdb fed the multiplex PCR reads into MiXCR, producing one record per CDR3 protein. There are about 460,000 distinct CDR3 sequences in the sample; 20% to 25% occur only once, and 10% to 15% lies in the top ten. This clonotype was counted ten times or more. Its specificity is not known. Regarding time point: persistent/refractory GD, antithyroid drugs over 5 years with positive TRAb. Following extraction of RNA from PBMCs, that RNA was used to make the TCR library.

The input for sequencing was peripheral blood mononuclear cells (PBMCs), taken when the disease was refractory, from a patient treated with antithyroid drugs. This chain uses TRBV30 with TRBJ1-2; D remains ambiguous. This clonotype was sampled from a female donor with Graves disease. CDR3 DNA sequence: TGTGCCTGGAACTATGCTGATTACTATGGCTACACCTTC. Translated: CAWNYADYYGYTF.